A selection of T cell receptor beta chains follows, all from one sample in a study of CD8+ T cells in alopecia areata. Generated by immunoSEQ multiplex PCR, the TCRdb table keeps only in-frame clones and is missing some. Of about 170,000 clones detected, 50% to 75% appear once; the ten largest clones hold around 16%. Specimen: CD4+ T cells sorted from blood, collected at approximately week 56, from a patient treated with tofacitinib. These receptors were collected from a human donor with alopecia areata. CDR3s include the opening cysteine and the closing phenylalanine or tryptophan. D genes are given only for firm matches. A clone size is listed for some rows: how often the clone was seen (once, few, many), or a class if it is expanded.

TRBJ1-2	13	NA	TRBD1	TRBV14	CASSQQGVNGYTF	TGTGCCAGCAGCCAACAGGGGGTTAATGGCTACACCTTC
TRBJ2-4	15	NA	NA	TRBV6-6	CASSYSSGDGNIQYF	TGTGCCAGCAGTTACTCGTCGGGGGACGGGAACATTCAGTACTTC
TRBJ1-5	13	NA	NA	TRBV29-1	CSVEENRNQPQHF	TGCAGCGTTGAGGAGAACCGCAATCAGCCCCAGCATTTT
TRBJ1-1	14	few	TRBD1	TRBV5-1	CASSLGQGSTEAFF	TGCGCCAGCAGCTTGGGACAGGGGAGCACTGAAGCTTTCTTT
TRBJ2-7	11	few	NA	TRBV5-6	CASSLNHEQYF	TGTGCCAGCAGCCTAAACCACGAGCAGTACTTC
TRBJ2-5	11	NA	NA	TRBV5-1	CASRGEETQYF	TGCGCCAGCAGGGGTGAGGAGACCCAGTACTTC
TRBJ1-1	16	few	TRBD1	TRBV14	CASSQDWTGRRTEAFF	TGTGCCAGCAGCCAAGATTGGACAGGGAGGAGAACTGAAGCTTTCTTT
TRBJ2-7	16	few	TRBD2	TRBV4-2	CASSQGIAGGLNEQYF	TGTGCCAGCAGCCAAGGGATAGCGGGGGGGCTGAACGAGCAGTACTTC
TRBJ1-1	14	NA	TRBD1	TRBV6-5	CASSRTGVSPEAFF	TGTGCCAGCAGTAGGACAGGTGTTTCCCCTGAAGCTTTCTTT
TRBJ1-6	14	NA	TRBD1	TRBV25-1	CASSEGQYNSPLHF	TGTGCCAGCAGTGAGGGACAGTATAATTCACCCCTCCACTTT
TRBJ2-1	14	NA	TRBD2	TRBV6-5	CASKLAGGPNEQFF	TGTGCCAGCAAGTTGGCGGGGGGGCCCAATGAGCAGTTCTTC
TRBJ2-3	15	NA	NA	TRBV25-1	CASSEGTHRTDTQYF	TGTGCCAGCAGTGAGGGGACGCACCGCACAGATACGCAGTATTTT
TRBJ1-1	12	NA	NA	TRBV10-3	CATRGQSTEAFF	TGTGCCACCCGCGGGCAGAGCACTGAAGCTTTCTTT
TRBJ2-5	14	few	TRBD2	TRBV29-1	CSVEIPGLAETQYF	TGCAGCGTTGAAATCCCCGGACTAGCCGAGACCCAGTACTTC
TRBJ2-3	16	NA	TRBD2	TRBV29-1	CSVQSTSGDYRDTQYF	TGCAGCGTTCAATCGACTAGCGGGGATTATAGAGATACGCAGTATTTT
TRBJ1-1	12	NA	NA	TRBV11-3	CASSLEQAEAFF	TGTGCCAGCAGCTTAGAACAGGCTGAAGCTTTCTTT
TRBJ1-1	14	NA	NA	TRBV30	CAWSVRRLNTEAFF	TGTGCCTGGAGTGTAAGACGTTTGAACACTGAAGCTTTCTTT
TRBJ1-2	13	NA	NA	TRBV25-1	CASSDPNNYGYTF	TGTGCCAGCAGTGACCCAAATAACTATGGCTACACCTTC